The 11 T cell receptor beta chains in this list originate from one sample, sequenced in a study of blood T cell repertoires in COVID-19 (dated by TCRdb to about 2020). Library method: the immunoSEQ multiplex PCR assay. TCRdb obtained this table from immuneACCESS and retained in-frame rearrangements with V and J assigned. These tables miss some clones; where compared with another copy, unresolved V genes account for less than half of the shortfall, and the remainder is unexplained. The sample profile shows around 260,000 clones; approximately 85% of them were found once. The top ten hold more than 4% of the sample. Input material: PBMCs or T cells enriched from blood (not recorded which). These receptors were taken from a woman in her twenties or thirties who had recovered from COVID-19.

The J gene is TRBJ1-3, the V gene TRBV4-1, with a weak D call TRBD1 (5 bases). The ends were cut back, 3 bases at V and 4 bases at J, with 19 bases in the middle. The germline gives CDR1 MGHRA, CDR2 YSYEKL. This CDR3 contains 17 residues. The CDR3, as DNA: TGCGCCAGCAGCCACCTCGCCGGGGGGACGGGAGGAAACACCATATATTTT. Amino acid sequence: CASSHLAGGTGGNTIYF.

The chain links TRBV27 to TRBJ1-1; D may be TRBD1 (6 bases). Per germline, CDR1 MNHEY and CDR2 SMNVEV (reference sequence). CDR3 length: 17 residues. The germline V and J ends were trimmed by 3 bases and 4 bases, with 21 bases remaining between them. CDR3 protein: CASSFIQGSLKLTEAFF. DNA of the CDR3: TGTGCCAGCAGTTTCATACAGGGAAGCCTGAAGCTCACTGAAGCTTTCTTT.

J is TRBJ1-4 and V is TRBV2; D possibly corresponds to TRBD1 (5 bases). The CDR3 runs 16 residues. Trimming left V 6 bases short and J 2 bases short, with 16 bases between. Germline CDR1 reads SNHLY; CDR2 reads FYNNEI. CDR3 amino acids: CASSYLFRATNEKLFF. The CDR3 coding sequence is TGTGCCAGCAGCTACCTGTTCAGGGCTACTAATGAAAAACTGTTTTTT.

The chain has TRBV28 and TRBJ2-5, with 7 bases fitting TRBD2. There are 12 residues in the CDR3. Germline V gene data show CDR1 as MDHEN and CDR2 as SYDVKM. Trimming at V came to 5 bases and at J to 4 bases, leaving 1 base not matched to a gene. CDR3 bases: TGTGCCAGCAGTCTAGCGGCAGAGACCCAGTACTTC. Amino acid sequence: CASSLAAETQYF. The full variable domain, completed using reference TRBV28 and TRBJ2-5, is DVKVTQSSRYLVKRTGEKVFLECVQDMDHENMFWYRQDPGLGLRLIYFSYDVKMKEKGDIPEGYSVSREKKERFSLILESASTNQTSMYLCASSLAAETQYFGPGTRLLVL.

The chain links TRBV18 to TRBJ1-1; 7 bases are shared with TRBD1. Germline V gene sequence: CDR1 KGHSH, CDR2 LQKENI. CDR3 length: 13 amino acids. V trimming: 3 bases; J trimming: 4 bases; junction bases outside the gene matches: 2. The CDR3 here is CASSPTGSTEAFF. For the CDR3, the DNA is TGTGCCAGCTCACCGACAGGGTCCACTGAAGCTTTCTTT. Looking up the rest from reference TRBV18 and TRBJ1-1 gives the full variable domain: NAGVMQNPRHLVRRRGQEARLRCSPMKGHSHVYWYRQLPEEGLKFMVYLQKENIIDESGMPKERFSAEFPKEGPSILRIQQVVRGDSAAYFCASSPTGSTEAFFGQGTRLTVV.

The V and J genes are TRBV28 and TRBJ1-4, with 7 positions matching TRBD1. Germline-derived CDR1 and CDR2 are MDHEN and SYDVKM. This CDR3 has 14 residues. Unmatched junction bases numbered 7, after V lost 5 bases and J lost 7 bases. The CDR3 nucleotides read TGTGCCAGCAGTGGTGAGGGGGCTAGTGAAAAACTGTTTTTT. It translates to CASSGEGASEKLFF. Drawing the rest from reference TRBV28 and TRBJ1-4, the complete variable domain is DVKVTQSSRYLVKRTGEKVFLECVQDMDHENMFWYRQDPGLGLRLIYFSYDVKMKEKGDIPEGYSVSREKKERFSLILESASTNQTSMYLCASSGEGASEKLFFGSGTQLSVL.

V gene TRBV11-1 combines with J gene TRBJ2-7; D is ambiguous. Germline lookup yields CDR1 SGHAT and CDR2 FQDESV (reference sequence). The V end lost 3 bases, the J end lost 4 bases, and 16 bases lay between the germline ends. The CDR3 covers 15 residues. The CDR3 loop reads CASSFEAGSLYEQYF. The CDR3 nucleotides are TGTGCCAGCAGCTTTGAGGCCGGGTCCCTATACGAGCAGTACTTC.

In this sample, this clone turned up a few times. This chain connects TRBV30 to TRBJ2-7, with D uncertain. Trimming cost V 2 bases and J 6 bases, with 14 bases left between them. The CDR3 spans 13 residues. Germline V gene lookup returns CDR1 GTSNPN and CDR2 SVGIG (reference sequence). CDR3: CAWSHRAFPEQYF. Written as DNA, the CDR3 is TGTGCCTGGAGTCACAGAGCCTTCCCCGAGCAGTACTTC.

The chain couples TRBV30 to TRBJ1-6; 12 bases fit TRBD1. CDR1 and CDR2 (germline): GTSNPN, SVGIG (reference sequence). Trimming took 3 bases from V and 14 from J; bases not matched to a gene: 8. CDR3 length: 14 amino acids. Here the CDR3 DNA reads TGTGCCTGGAGCCCGGGACAGGGGGCTCCAACCCTCCACTTT. Encoded protein: CAWSPGQGAPTLHF.

J is TRBJ2-2 and V is TRBV29-1; 8 nucleotides agree with TRBD1. CDR1 is SQVTM, CDR2 ANQGSEA, per germline. Losses at the gene ends were 8 bases for V and 0 bases for J; bases not matched to a gene: 8. The CDR3 covers 15 residues. This CDR3 is CSSPDRGSNTGELFF. The CDR3 nucleotides are TGCAGCTCCCCCGACAGGGGATCGAACACCGGGGAGCTGTTTTTT.

The table lists this clone with a few counts. The gene calls are TRBV2 and TRBJ1-4, with TRBD1 as a possible D gene (6 bases). Trimming shortened V by 2 bases and J by 4 bases, and 11 bases separated the two germline ends. The CDR3 loop spans 15 amino acids. In germline, CDR1 is SNHLY, CDR2 FYNNEI. This chain's CDR3 is CASSELGAGNEKLFF. The CDR3 DNA follows: TGTGCCAGCAGTGAACTGGGGGCTGGTAATGAAAAACTGTTTTTT. The full variable domain, in which reference TRBV2 and TRBJ1-4 provide the parts outside the CDR3, is EPEVTQTPSHQVTQMGQEVILRCVPISNHLYFYWYRQILGQKVEFLVSFYNNEISEKSEIFDDQFSVERPDGSNFTLKIRSTKLEDSAMYFCASSELGAGNEKLFFGSGTQLSVL.